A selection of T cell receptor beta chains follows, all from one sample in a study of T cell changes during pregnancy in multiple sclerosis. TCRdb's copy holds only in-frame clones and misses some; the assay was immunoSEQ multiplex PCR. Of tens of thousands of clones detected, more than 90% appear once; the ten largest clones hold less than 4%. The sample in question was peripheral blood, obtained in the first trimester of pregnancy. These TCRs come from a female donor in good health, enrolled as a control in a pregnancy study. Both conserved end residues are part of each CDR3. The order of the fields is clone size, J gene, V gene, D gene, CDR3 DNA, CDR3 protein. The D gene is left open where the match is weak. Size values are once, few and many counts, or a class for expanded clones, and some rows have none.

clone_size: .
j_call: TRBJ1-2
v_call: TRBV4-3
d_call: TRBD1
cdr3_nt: TGCGCCAGCAGCCAAGACAGGGGGGCGGTATACTATGGCTACACCTTC
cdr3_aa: CASSQDRGAVYYGYTF

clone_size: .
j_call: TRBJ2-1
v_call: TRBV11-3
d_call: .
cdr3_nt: TGTGCCAGCAGCTTAGGAGAGAAGAGGTTTAGGGGCAATGAGCAGTTCTTC
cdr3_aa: CASSLGEKRFRGNEQFF

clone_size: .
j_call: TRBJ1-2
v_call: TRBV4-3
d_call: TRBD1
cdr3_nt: TGCGCCAGCTCTCCGACCGGGACAGGGAACTGGGGCTACACCTTC
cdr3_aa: CASSPTGTGNWGYTF

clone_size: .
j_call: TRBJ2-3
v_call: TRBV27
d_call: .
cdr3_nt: TGTGCCAGCATACTCCAGGGGACAGATACGCAGTATTTT
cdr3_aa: CASILQGTDTQYF

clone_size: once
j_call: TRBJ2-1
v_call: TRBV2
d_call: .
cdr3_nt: TGTGCCAGCAGCAAGACTGACTACAATGAGCAGTTCTTC
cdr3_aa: CASSKTDYNEQFF

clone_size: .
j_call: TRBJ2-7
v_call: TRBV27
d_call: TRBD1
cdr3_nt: TGTGCCAGCAGTAGCCCGGGACAGGGAGTCCACGAGCAGTACTTC
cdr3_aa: CASSSPGQGVHEQYF

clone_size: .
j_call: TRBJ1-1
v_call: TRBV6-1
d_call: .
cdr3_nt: TGTGCCAGCAGTGAAGCTGGGGCGGCGAACACTGAAGCTTTCTTT
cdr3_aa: CASSEAGAANTEAFF

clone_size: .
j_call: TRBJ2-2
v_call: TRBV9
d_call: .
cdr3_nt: TGTGCCAGCAGCGCCTATTTACAGGGAAACGGGGAGCTGTTTTTT
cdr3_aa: CASSAYLQGNGELFF

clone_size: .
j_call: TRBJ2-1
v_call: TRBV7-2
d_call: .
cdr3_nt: TGTGCCAGCAGCGCGCTACAGGGAAGTGAGCAGTTCTTC
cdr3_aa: CASSALQGSEQFF

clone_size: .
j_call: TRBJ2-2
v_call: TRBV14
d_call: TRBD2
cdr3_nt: TGTGCCAGCAGCTTGCTGCCGGGAGGAGTGGACACCGGGGAGCTGTTTTTT
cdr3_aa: CASSLLPGGVDTGELFF

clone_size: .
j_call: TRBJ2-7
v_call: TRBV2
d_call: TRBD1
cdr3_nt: TGTGCCAGCAGGCGTAAAGGACAGGCGTCCTACGAGCAGTACTTC
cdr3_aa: CASRRKGQASYEQYF

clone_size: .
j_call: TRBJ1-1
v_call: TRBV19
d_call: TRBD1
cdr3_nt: TGTGCCAGTAGGCCGCCGACAGGGGGGTGGAACACTGAAGCTTTCTTT
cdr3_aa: CASRPPTGGWNTEAFF

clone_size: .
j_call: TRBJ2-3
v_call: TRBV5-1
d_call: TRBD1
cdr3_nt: TGCGCCAGCACCATTACAGGGGGTGGCACAGATACGCAGTATTTT
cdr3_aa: CASTITGGGTDTQYF

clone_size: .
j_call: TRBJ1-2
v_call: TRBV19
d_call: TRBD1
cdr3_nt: TGTGCCAGTAGTATCCTCTCCGGGACAGGGGGAGACTATGGCTACACCTTC
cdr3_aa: CASSILSGTGGDYGYTF